These 24 T cell receptor beta chains were all obtained from the same sample, sequenced in a study of cytomegalovirus exposure and HLA in healthy donors. PCR amplification relied on 60 Vbeta primers (plus 13 Jbeta primers). The method was immunoSEQ multiplex PCR; TCRdb's version includes in-frame clones alone and lacks a portion of them. The sample lists some 200,000 clones; roughly 80% were seen once. Sequenced material: PBMCs. The receptors originated from a man aged 40-50 years in good health and CMV-seropositive.

The chain has TRBV5-8 and TRBJ2-7, with D possibly being TRBD2 (5 bases). Between the trimmed V and J ends, which lost 4 bases and 4 bases, there was a span of 15 bases. The CDR3 runs 14 residues. CDR1 and CDR2 from the germline V gene are SGHTS and YDEGEE. CDR3 residues: CASSAQGLVYEQYF. CDR3 nucleotides: TGTGCCAGCAGCGCCCAAGGACTCGTTTACGAGCAGTACTTC.

As regards this clone: Distinct nucleotide sequences in the sample also encode this CDR3. The rearrangement joins TRBV5-1 to TRBJ1-4, with TRBD1 matching over 10 bases. Germline V CDR1 and CDR2: SGHRS, YFSETQ. V shed 3 bases, J shed 4 bases, and the junction held 0 bases outside the gene matches. The CDR3 extends over 14 amino acids. The CDR3: CASSWTGGNEKLFF. Written as DNA, the CDR3 is TGCGCCAGCAGCTGGACAGGGGGTAATGAAAAACTGTTTTTT.

This clone was seen a handful of times. The rearrangement uses TRBV9 and TRBJ2-7; 11 bases are shared with TRBD1. Germline V gives CDR1 SGDLS, CDR2 YYNGEE. The J segment lost 3 bases and the V segment lost 3 bases, leaving 2 bases of the junction unmatched. The CDR3 has 14 amino acids. CDR3 DNA: TGTGCCAGCAGCGCCGGGACAGGGGGCTACGAGCAGTACTTC. This codes for CASSAGTGGYEQYF.

The chain has TRBV6-5 and TRBJ2-1; TRBD1 matches at 7 bases. The CDR3 is 15 residues long. V gave up 4 bases and J gave up 4 bases; unmatched junction bases: 7. The V gene's germline CDR1 is MNHEY and CDR2 SVGAGI. CDR3 residues: CASSSVKGAYNEQFF. DNA for the CDR3: TGTGCCAGCAGTTCCGTAAAGGGGGCGTACAATGAGCAGTTCTTC.

This clone was seen just once. This rearrangement joins TRBV9 to TRBJ1-6, with D tentatively TRBD1 (5 bases). CDR1 and CDR2 (germline): SGDLS, YYNGEE. The CDR3 sequence is 13 residues long. Between the trimmed V and J ends, which lost 3 bases and 7 bases, there was a span of 8 bases. CDR3 coding DNA: TGTGCCAGCAGCGAAAGACAGAATTCACCCCTCCACTTT. Amino acids: CASSERQNSPLHF.

The V gene is TRBV27, the J gene TRBJ1-1; D unclear. This CDR3 comprises 14 residues. Germline CDR1 MNHEY, CDR2 SMNVEV (reference sequence). V lost 3 bases and J 1 base, leaving 9 bases between the germline ends. The chain's CDR3 is CASSFFPGNTEAFF. The CDR3 DNA sequence: TGTGCCAGCAGTTTTTTCCCCGGGAACACTGAAGCTTTCTTT.

This clone was seen once. V is TRBV4-3 and J is TRBJ1-4; 7 nucleotides align to TRBD1. The CDR3 runs to 16 residues. Looked up from germline, CDR1 is LGHNA and CDR2 is YSLEER. The junction had 7 bases not matched to a gene; V was cut back by 3 bases and J by 3 bases. The CDR3 loop reads CASSQSLTGSNEKLFF. The CDR3 nucleotides are TGCGCCAGCAGCCAGAGTTTGACAGGGTCTAATGAAAAACTGTTTTTT.

The CDR3 bases are TGTGCCAGCAGCTTTGGGACAGGGATCCATGTGGATACGCAGTATTTT. Amino acid sequence: CASSFGTGIHVDTQYF. The V call is TRBV7-9, the J call TRBJ2-3; 9 bases map to TRBD1. Germline CDR1 reads SEHNR; CDR2 reads FQNEAQ (reference sequence). V shed 3 bases, J shed 6 bases, and the junction held 10 bases outside the gene matches. This CDR3 is 16 amino acids long. The full variable domain, in which reference TRBV7-9 and TRBJ2-3 provide the parts outside the CDR3, is DTGVSQNPRHKITKRGQNVTFRCDPISEHNRLYWYRQTLGQGPEFLTYFQNEAQLEKSRLLSDRFSAERPKGSFSTLEIQRTEQGDSAMYLCASSFGTGIHVDTQYFGPGTRLTVL.

The gene calls are TRBV9 and TRBJ2-2; D might be TRBD2 (5 bases). Germline values: CDR1 SGDLS, CDR2 YYNGEE. The CDR3 is 15 amino acids. Trimming took off 0 bases at V and 0 bases at J, with 6 bases between the two ends. CDR3 sequence (DNA): TGTGCCAGCAGCGTAGAACTAGCGAACACCGGGGAGCTGTTTTTT. This translates into CASSVELANTGELFF.

This rearrangement joins TRBV19 to TRBJ2-5, with 9 bases identical to TRBD1. Germline CDR1 reads LNHDA; CDR2 reads SQIVND (reference sequence). CDR3 length: 15 residues. After removal of 1 base from V and 5 bases from J, the junction contained 5 bases not matched to a gene. The CDR3 region has the DNA TGTGCCAGTAGTATAGGAGGGACAGGGAGGGAGACCCAGTACTTC. Translated, it gives CASSIGGTGRETQYF.

This chain links TRBV27 with TRBJ2-3; tentatively, D is TRBD1 (6 bases). V was trimmed by 3 bases and J by 0 bases, leaving 13 bases between them. Looked up from germline, CDR1 is MNHEY and CDR2 is SMNVEV (reference sequence). The CDR3 sequence is 16 residues long. The CDR3 DNA sequence: TGTGCCAGCAGTTTCGTGAGGGGGAGAAGCACAGATACGCAGTATTTT. Translating it yields CASSFVRGRSTDTQYF.

This clone was recorded only once. The genes are TRBV27 and TRBJ2-6; D call uncertain. V was cut by 2 bases and J by 2 bases, with 7 bases left in between. Looked up from germline, CDR1 is MNHEY and CDR2 is SMNVEV (reference sequence). This CDR3 has 15 residues. For the CDR3, the DNA is TGTGCCAGCAGTTTAGCGGTCCCTGGGGCCAACGTCCTGACTTTC. Its translation is CASSLAVPGANVLTF.

The V gene is TRBV6-5, the J gene TRBJ1-1; D call uncertain. CDR1 MNHEY and CDR2 SVGAGI come from the germline V gene. The CDR3 consists of 15 residues. Between the trimmed V and J ends, which lost 2 bases and 6 bases, there was a span of 16 bases. The CDR3 protein is CASSYQPGLRAEAFF. CDR3 sequence (DNA): TGTGCCAGCAGTTACCAACCCGGGTTGAGGGCTGAAGCTTTCTTT.

The chain is built from TRBV19 and TRBJ1-4; 8 nucleotides agree with TRBD1. Per the germline V gene, CDR1 is LNHDA and CDR2 is SQIVND (reference sequence). J lost 5 bases, V lost 6 bases, and 8 bases had no gene match. The CDR3 totals 15 residues. The CDR3 nucleotides read TGTGCCAGTAGGCCCCGGGACAGGCGGAATGAAAAACTGTTTTTT. Translation: CASRPRDRRNEKLFF.

The CDR3 is CASSKGQGDKYTEAFF. The CDR3 coding sequence is TGTGCCAGCAGCAAAGGACAGGGGGATAAGTACACTGAAGCTTTCTTT. The V and J genes are TRBV7-9 and TRBJ1-1, with TRBD1 matching over 10 bases. The length of the CDR3 is 16 residues. Germline trimming cut 5 bases from V and 3 bases from J; bases unmatched to any gene: 9. Germline V gene data show CDR1 as SEHNR and CDR2 as FQNEAQ (reference sequence).

The V and J genes are TRBV7-2 and TRBJ1-5, with 12 bases lining up with TRBD1. V lost 5 bases and J lost 7; bases outside the gene matches: 6. Germline V gives CDR1 SGHTA, CDR2 FQGNSA. The CDR3 runs to 15 residues. CDR3 protein: CASSPGTGGWQPQHF. The DNA for the CDR3 is TGTGCCAGCAGCCCCGGGACAGGGGGCTGGCAGCCCCAGCATTTT.

CDR3 DNA sequence: TGTGCCACCAGCAGAGGGACAGGAGATGCTTATGGCTACACCTTC. This sequence encodes CATSRGTGDAYGYTF. The rearrangement joins TRBV15 to TRBJ1-2; the match to TRBD1 covers 7 bases. Looked up from germline, CDR1 is LNHNV and CDR2 is YYDKDF (reference sequence). With V trimmed by 1 base and J by 5 bases, 7 bases remained unmatched. The CDR3 is 15 amino acids.

This clone turned up a few times. V usage is TRBV6-5 and J usage is TRBJ1-6, with D uncertain. V lost 6 bases to trimming and J lost 0 bases, with 6 bases between them. Germline V gene sequence: CDR1 MNHEY, CDR2 SVGAGI. The CDR3 extends over 14 amino acids. CDR3 residues: CASRPSSYNSPLHF. In DNA, the CDR3 is TGTGCCAGCAGACCGAGCTCCTATAATTCACCCCTCCACTTT.

The chain has TRBV27 and TRBJ2-7; a weak D match, TRBD1 (5 bases). Germline CDR1 MNHEY, CDR2 SMNVEV (reference sequence). With 4 bases removed from V and 3 bases from J, the gap between germline ends came to 22 bases. The length of the CDR3 is 17 residues. The CDR3 nucleotides read TGTGCCAGCAGTTCTCCCCCGTTTGGCAGGGTCGACTACGAGCAGTACTTC. This codes for CASSSPPFGRVDYEQYF.

The rearrangement links TRBV2 to TRBJ2-2; TRBD2 matches 8 bases. CDR1 SNHLY and CDR2 FYNNEI come from the germline V gene. The CDR3 covers 19 residues. The junction had 18 bases not matched to a gene; V was cut back by 3 bases and J by 6 bases. This chain's CDR3 is CASSEKRVRGGLSPGELFF. The CDR3 region has the DNA TGTGCCAGCAGTGAGAAGAGGGTCCGGGGGGGCCTGTCTCCCGGGGAGCTGTTTTTT.

The V and J genes are TRBV18 and TRBJ1-1, with a possible D match to TRBD1 (6 bases). This CDR3 spans 14 amino acids. The germline gives CDR1 KGHSH, CDR2 LQKENI. Trimming removed 4 bases from V and 2 bases from J, with 11 bases in between. The CDR3 nucleotides are TGTGCCAGCTCACGACTCAGGGGAAACACTGAAGCTTTCTTT. It encodes CASSRLRGNTEAFF.

This sequence joins TRBV30 and TRBJ2-5, with 8 bases identical to TRBD1. V was pared by 4 bases and J by 1 base, with 5 bases of the junction left unmatched. CDR1 and CDR2 from the germline V gene are GTSNPN and SVGIG (reference sequence). The CDR3 sequence is 14 residues long. CDR3 bases: TGTGCCTGGACTGGGACAGGCGGCCAAGAGACCCAGTACTTC. It yields the protein CAWTGTGGQETQYF.

The gene calls are TRBV13 and TRBJ2-7; the match to TRBD2 covers 7 bases. The CDR3 runs to 14 residues. Per germline, CDR1 PRHDT and CDR2 FYEKMQ (reference sequence). Germline trimming cut 0 bases from V and 4 bases from J; bases unmatched to any gene: 3. CDR3 sequence (DNA): TGTGCCAGCAGCTTAGGGCTAGCGGCTTACGAGCAGTACTTC. Translating gives CASSLGLAAYEQYF.

V usage is TRBV4-2 and J usage is TRBJ1-4, with a possible D match to TRBD1 (5 bases). V was clipped by 0 bases and J by 3 bases, with 11 bases between them. Germline V gene sequence: CDR1 LGHNA, CDR2 YNFKEQ. This CDR3 is built from 16 residues. The chain's CDR3 is CASSQDRALSNEKLFF. As DNA, the CDR3 is TGTGCCAGCAGCCAAGACAGGGCGCTTTCTAATGAAAAACTGTTTTTT.